This T cell receptor beta chain was found in a study of blood T cells in healthy people across ages. The authors ran a second PCR of about 7 to 11 cycles using a sample-barcoded 5' primer and a J-beta primer mix. TCRdb independently ran MiXCR on the 5' RACE reads; one entry per CDR3 protein. The sample shows about 930,000 distinct CDR3 sequences, 25% to 30% of them seen only once. Each donor had approximately 10 milliliters of peripheral blood drawn. PBMCs numbering at least 6 million were isolated per sample. CDR1 is MNHNY and CDR2 is SVGAGI in the germline V gene (reference sequence). The V and J ends lost 2 bases and 3 bases, in that order; junction bases with no gene match: 7. This CDR3 is built from 15 residues. These sequences were also reported in another study, on T cells of mothers and their children. From that paper: Second-PCR amplification with M1S added sample barcodes and 2-4 random nucleotides.

Sequencing was done on a sample of blood. This sequence was found in a woman between 40 and 50 years old in good health. J is TRBJ2-7 and V is TRBV6-6; TRBD1 aligns across 7 bases. CDR3 DNA sequence: TGTGCCAGCAGTTACGGGACAGTCGAATTCTACGAGCAGTACTTC. Encoded protein: CASSYGTVEFYEQYF.